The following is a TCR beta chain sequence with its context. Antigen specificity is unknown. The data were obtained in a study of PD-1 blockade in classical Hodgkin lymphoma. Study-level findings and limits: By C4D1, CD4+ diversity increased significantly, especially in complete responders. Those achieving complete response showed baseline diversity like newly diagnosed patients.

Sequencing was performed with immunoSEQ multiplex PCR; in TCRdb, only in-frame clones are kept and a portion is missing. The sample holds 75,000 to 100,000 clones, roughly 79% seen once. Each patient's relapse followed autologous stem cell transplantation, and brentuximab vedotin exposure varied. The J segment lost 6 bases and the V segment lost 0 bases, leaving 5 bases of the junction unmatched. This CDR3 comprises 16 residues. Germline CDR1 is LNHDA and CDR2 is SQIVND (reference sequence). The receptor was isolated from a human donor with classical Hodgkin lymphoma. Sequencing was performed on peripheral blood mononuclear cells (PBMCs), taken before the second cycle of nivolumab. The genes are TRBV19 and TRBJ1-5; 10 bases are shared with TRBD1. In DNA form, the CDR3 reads TGTGCCAGTAGTATAGATCGACAGGGGGCCGGTCAGCCCCAGCATTTT. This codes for CASSIDRQGAGQPQHF.